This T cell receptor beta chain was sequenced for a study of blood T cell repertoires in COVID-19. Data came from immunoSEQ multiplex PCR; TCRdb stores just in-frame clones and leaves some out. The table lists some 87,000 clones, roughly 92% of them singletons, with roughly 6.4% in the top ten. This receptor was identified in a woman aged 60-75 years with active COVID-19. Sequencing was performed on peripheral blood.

In DNA form, the CDR3 reads TGTGCCAGCGGCGGCGGGGGGGCCCGGGAGACCCAGTACTTC. It translates to CASGGGGARETQYF. The chain uses TRBV27 and TRBJ2-5; 9 nucleotides match TRBD2. The J segment lost 5 bases and the V segment lost 8 bases, leaving 9 bases of the junction unmatched. This CDR3 has 14 residues. The V gene's germline CDR1 is MNHEY and CDR2 SMNVEV (reference sequence).